This TCR beta chain was profiled in a study of human thymus T cells. Study observations and caveats: Thymic repertoires from unrelated individuals overlapped highly, related research reported. What appeared biased in thymic and blood repertoires was the usage of V and J genes.

The germline V gene has CDR1 SQVTM and CDR2 ANQGSEA. This CDR3 spans 12 amino acids. The V end lost 5 bases, the J end lost 0 bases, and 7 bases lay between the germline ends. Concerning this clone: Its antigen is unidentified.

Repertoires were generated with immunoSEQ multiplex PCR, while TCRdb's copy carries only in-frame clones and drops some. The sample yields tens of thousands of clones, 95% seen once. Thymus pieces cut out during corrective heart surgery were the tissue that was used. The specimen sequenced was thymus tissue. This chain uses TRBV29-1 with TRBJ1-2, with no clear D. The receptor comes from a girl under three years old with a congenital heart defect but otherwise immunologically healthy. The CDR3 nucleotides are TGCAGCGTTCAGGAGCCTAACTATGGCTACACCTTC. This translates into CSVQEPNYGYTF.